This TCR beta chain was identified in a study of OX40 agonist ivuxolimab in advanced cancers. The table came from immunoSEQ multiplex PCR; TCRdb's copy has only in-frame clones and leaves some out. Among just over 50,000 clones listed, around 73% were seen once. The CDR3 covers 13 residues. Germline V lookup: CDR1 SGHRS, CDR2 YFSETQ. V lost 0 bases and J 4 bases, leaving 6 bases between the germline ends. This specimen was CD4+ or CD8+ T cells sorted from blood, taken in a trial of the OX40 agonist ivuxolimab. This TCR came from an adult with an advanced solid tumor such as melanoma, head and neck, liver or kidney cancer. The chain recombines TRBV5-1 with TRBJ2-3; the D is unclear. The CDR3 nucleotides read TGCGCCAGCAGCTTGGGGGCGGCAGATACGCAGTATTTT. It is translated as CASSLGAADTQYF.